Listed below are T cell receptor beta chains from one sample, sequenced in a study of blood T cell repertoires in COVID-19. Using immunoSEQ multiplex PCR, the repertoire was profiled, and TCRdb retains in-frame clones only, with some absent. In the table there are more than 200,000 clones, 84% of which are singletons. Sequencing was carried out using peripheral blood. These receptors were collected from a woman aged 80 or over with COVID-19, enrolled during active disease. CDR3s include the opening cysteine and the closing phenylalanine or tryptophan. The D gene is left open where the match is weak. Size is omitted from some rows. Given values are once, few, many or a class for expanded clones.

j_call v_call d_call clone_size cdr3_nt cdr3_aa
TRBJ2-5 TRBV3-1/TRBV3-2 TRBD2 . TGTGCCAGCAGCCAAGATACTAAGGCTAGCGGAGAGACCCAGTACTTC CASSQDTKASGETQYF
TRBJ1-2 TRBV6-5 TRBD1 once TGTGCCAGCAGAGGCCAGGGGGAAGGTGGCTACACCTTC CASRGQGEGGYTF
TRBJ2-1 TRBV6-5 . . TGTGCCAGCAGTCGCGGGAACTCCTACAATGAGCAGTTCTTC CASSRGNSYNEQFF
TRBJ1-2 TRBV4-2 TRBD1 . TGTGCCAGCAGCCAGGAACCCGGGACAGGGGGTTTTGGCTACACCTTC CASSQEPGTGGFGYTF
TRBJ1-4 TRBV30 . . TGTGCCTGGAGTCGACAGGCAACTAATGAAAAACTGTTTTTT CAWSRQATNEKLFF
TRBJ1-4 TRBV6-5 TRBD1 . TGTGCCAGCAGTATCCGTGGACAGGCTAATGAAAAACTGTTTTTT CASSIRGQANEKLFF
TRBJ2-1 TRBV2 . . TGTGCCAGCAGCGTCACAGGGAGCCACAATGAGCAGTTCTTC CASSVTGSHNEQFF
TRBJ2-4 TRBV24-1 . . TGTGCCACCAGTGATTCGGGTGTAGCCAAAAACATTCAGTACTTC CATSDSGVAKNIQYF
TRBJ1-5 TRBV3-1/TRBV3-2 . . TGTGCCAGCAGCCAAGGCCCCCCAGGAGGGAAGCAGCCCCAGCATTTT CASSQGPPGGKQPQHF
TRBJ2-5 TRBV14 . once TGTGCCAGCAGCCCAGGTTATGCAGAGACCCAGTACTTC CASSPGYAETQYF
TRBJ1-2 TRBV15 . . TGTGCCACCAACGACGGGAACAACTATGGCTACACCTTC CATNDGNNYGYTF
TRBJ1-6 TRBV6-1 . . TGTGCCAGCAGTGAACCAACGACAGGCCGGTCCTATAATTCACCCCTCCACTTT CASSEPTTGRSYNSPLHF
TRBJ2-1 TRBV28 . few TGTGCCAGCAGTTTATTGACTCCAAGCTCCTACAATGAGCAGTTCTTC CASSLLTPSSYNEQFF
TRBJ1-3 TRBV7-6 . . TGTGCCAGCAGCCCCTCCCCTAACTCTGGAAACACCATATATTTT CASSPSPNSGNTIYF
TRBJ1-1 TRBV18 . . TGTGCCAGCTCATCGACTACCCTCCGGACTGAAGCTTTCTTT CASSSTTLRTEAFF
TRBJ1-2 TRBV9 . few TGTGCCAGCAGCCCACCCGGGACGGAGGGCTATGGCTACACCTTC CASSPPGTEGYGYTF
TRBJ2-2 TRBV28 TRBD1 . TGTGCCAGCAGTTCGCAGGACAGGGGCACCGGGGAGCTGTTTTTT CASSSQDRGTGELFF
TRBJ1-3 TRBV18 . . TGTGCCAGCGAGAGGGACTCCAGCTCTGGAAACACCATATATTTT CASERDSSSGNTIYF
TRBJ1-5 TRBV12-3/TRBV12-4 . . TGTGCCAGCAGAACAGGTCATCAGCCCCAGCATTTT CASRTGHQPQHF
TRBJ2-3 TRBV11-3 TRBD2 . TGTGCCAGCAGCTTCGGGACTAGCGTCTTAGATACGCAGTATTTT CASSFGTSVLDTQYF
TRBJ1-2 TRBV4-2 . . TGTGCCAGCAGCCCCCGGGGGTCCGACTATGGCTACACCTTC CASSPRGSDYGYTF
TRBJ2-1 TRBV27 TRBD2 . TGTGCCAGCAGTTTAAGGGGACTAGCGGGGGGTGTGGTAGGCAATGAGCAGTTCTTC CASSLRGLAGGVVGNEQFF
TRBJ2-7 TRBV5-4 TRBD2 . TGTGCCAGCAGCTTGACTAGCGGTGATACCTACGAGCAGTACTTC CASSLTSGDTYEQYF
TRBJ2-1 TRBV2 TRBD2 . TGTGCCAGCAGTTTCCGGGACTACGAAAACAATGAGCAGTTCTTC CASSFRDYENNEQFF
TRBJ1-1 TRBV30 . . TGTGCCTGGAGTGTACTGGCAAGAGAGGAGAGCAACACTGAAGCTTTCTTT CAWSVLAREESNTEAFF
TRBJ1-3 TRBV3-1/TRBV3-2 TRBD1 . TGTGCCAGCAGCTCCGCAGGGGGCACTGGAAACACCATATATTTT CASSSAGGTGNTIYF
TRBJ1-5 TRBV2 . . TGTGCCAGCAGTGCGGAGAACAGCAATCAGCCCCAGCATTTT CASSAENSNQPQHF
TRBJ2-1 TRBV5-4 . . TGTGCCAGCATCCTTACAGGGTTCTCCTACAATGAGCAGTTCTTC CASILTGFSYNEQFF
TRBJ2-2 TRBV7-3 TRBD2 few TGTGCCAGCAGTCAGGGGACTAGCTCCACCGGGGAGCTGTTTTTT CASSQGTSSTGELFF
TRBJ1-1 TRBV7-8 TRBD1 . TGTGCCAGCAGCCGACAGGGAAACACTGAAGCTTTCTTT CASSRQGNTEAFF
TRBJ2-3 TRBV7-3 TRBD2 . TGTGCCAGCAGCTTAGTAGTAGCGGGAGCAACAGATACGCAGTATTTT CASSLVVAGATDTQYF
TRBJ1-5 TRBV4-1 . few TGCGCCAGCAGCCAAGATTGGCCCGATCAGCCCCAGCATTTT CASSQDWPDQPQHF
TRBJ2-1 TRBV27 TRBD2 . TGTGCCAGCAGTTTAGGGGTCGGACTAGCGGAATACAATGAGCAGTTCTTC CASSLGVGLAEYNEQFF
TRBJ1-6 TRBV6-5 TRBD1 . TGTGCCTCTAAGGGGGCGCAAGAAAATTCACCCCTCCACTTT CASKGAQENSPLHF
TRBJ2-1 TRBV6-2/TRBV6-3 TRBD2 . TGTGCCAGCAGCACTACTAGCGGGGGGGCCCATTTGAATGAGCAGTTCTTC CASSTTSGGAHLNEQFF
TRBJ2-2 TRBV9 . . TGTGCCAGCAGCTTAGACATCGGGGAGCTGTTTTTT CASSLDIGELFF
TRBJ2-3 TRBV7-2 . . TGTGCCAGCAGCCCTCAGGGGGATACGCAGTATTTT CASSPQGDTQYF
TRBJ1-2 TRBV2 TRBD1 . TGTGCCAGCTCAGGGGGCGCAGGATATGGCTACACCTTC CASSGGAGYGYTF
TRBJ2-7 TRBV3-1/TRBV3-2 TRBD2 . TGTGCCAGCAGCCCTCTAGCGGGGGGTGGGGAGCAGTACTTC CASSPLAGGGEQYF
TRBJ1-2 TRBV28 TRBD1 . TGTGCCAGCAGGACGACAGGGGACGGGCGAAACTATGGCTACACCTTC CASRTTGDGRNYGYTF
TRBJ1-1 TRBV3-1/TRBV3-2 . . TGTGCCAGCAGCCAAGCTCAGGTGAACACTGAAGCTTTCTTT CASSQAQVNTEAFF